The sequence of this TCR beta chain was determined in a study of T-cell reconstitution after alpha-beta-depleted transplantation in children. Study-level findings and limits: High day-60 TCRbeta diversity in some patients came from surviving recipient T cells and thymic progenitors.

As to this clonotype: Its specificity is not known.

Germline V gives CDR1 LNHNV, CDR2 YYDKDF (reference sequence). The V gene lost 5 bases and the J gene lost 8 bases, with 13 bases spanning the gap. The CDR3 covers 13 residues. The authors prepared the TCRbeta library with unique molecular identifiers. TCRdb analysed the PCR reads with MiXCR anew, one entry per CDR3 protein. Among about 580,000 distinct CDR3 sequences, about 21% were seen once, and the ten largest hold 14%. The sample in question was PBMCs, mostly from graft donor cells, obtained 360 days after TCRalphabeta/CD19-depleted stem cell transplant. The gene calls are TRBV15 and TRBJ1-3; D remains ambiguous. The TCR sequence derives from a boy less than two years old who had a stem cell transplant for acute myeloid leukemia, so the T cells may come from the graft donor. The CDR3 region is CATSHPAVDTIYF. CDR3 coding DNA: TGTGCCACCAGCCATCCAGCGGTAGACACCATATATTTT.